This T cell receptor (beta chain) was obtained from a study of T cell clones after liver transplantation. About the study: Liver transplant recipients had immunosuppression withdrawal attempted within 2 years.

Libraries were prepared by immunoSEQ multiplex PCR; TCRdb keeps only in-frame clonotypes and omits some of them. The sample comprises around 9,300 clones, around 72% of which are singletons, and 22% rests with the top ten. Trimming left V 2 bases short and J 5 bases short, with 12 bases between. The CDR3 spans 13 residues. Germline-derived CDR1 and CDR2 are SQVTM and ANQGSEA. A single count supports this clone. The rearrangement links TRBV29-1 to TRBJ1-1, with a weak D call TRBD1 (5 bases). The sequencing here drew on CD8+ T cells from blood, taken at the approximately 16-month timepoint. The source is a human patient who received a liver transplant. A share of the T cells may be of graft donor origin. The CDR3 nucleotides are TGCAGCGTTGAAAAAACGGGGGGGACTGAAGCTTTCTTT. This encodes CSVEKTGGTEAFF. The full variable domain, in which reference TRBV29-1 and TRBJ1-1 provide the parts outside the CDR3, is SAVISQKPSRDICQRGTSLTIQCQVDSQVTMMFWYRQQPGQSLTLIATANQGSEATYESGFVIDKFPISRPNLTFSTLTVSNMSPEDSSIYLCSVEKTGGTEAFFGQGTRLTVV.